A single sample gave rise to the 13 T cell receptor beta chains below, sequenced in a study of T cell responses to AZD1222 COVID-19 vaccine. The assay was immunoSEQ multiplex PCR, and TCRdb's table has in-frame clones only and misses some. The sample contains 150,000 or so clones, around 93% of which appear only once. The specimen comprised peripheral blood, sampled 28 days after the second AZD1222 dose. Receptors were obtained from an adult who received the AZD1222 COVID-19 vaccine.

J is TRBJ2-1 and V is TRBV7-2, with TRBD1 matching 7 bases. Germline assignment: CDR1 SGHTA and CDR2 FQGNSA. The V and J ends lost 3 bases and 9 bases, in that order; junction bases with no gene match: 5. CDR3 size: 13 residues. The CDR3 sequence is CASSFKQGIEQFF. The CDR3 bases are TGTGCCAGCAGCTTCAAACAGGGGATTGAGCAGTTCTTC.

The V call is TRBV7-9, the J call TRBJ1-1; 9 nucleotides line up with TRBD1. CDR3 length equals 14 residues. From germline, CDR1 is SEHNR and CDR2 FQNEAQ (reference sequence). V lost 4 bases to trimming and J lost 3 bases; unmatched junction nucleotides: 3. For the CDR3, the DNA is TGTGCCAGCAGCTCCACAGGGGGCGACACTGAAGCTTTCTTT. Encoded protein: CASSSTGGDTEAFF.

The chain joins TRBV6-5 to TRBJ2-6; TRBD2 is a possible D gene (7 bases). V was clipped by 5 bases and J by 2 bases, with 10 bases between them. The CDR3 runs 15 residues. Germline CDR1 MNHEY, CDR2 SVGAGI. CDR3 amino acids: CASSRGGAGANVLTF. CDR3 nucleotides: TGTGCCAGCAGTAGAGGGGGGGCTGGGGCCAACGTCCTGACTTTC.

V and J are TRBV7-6 and TRBJ2-3; perhaps TRBD1 as D (5 bases). The CDR3 has 15 residues. CDR1 is SGHVS and CDR2 is FNYEAQ in the germline V gene. Trimming stripped 1 base from V and 0 bases from J, with 8 bases between. The CDR3 sequence: CASSLGTPSTDTQYF. In nucleotides, the CDR3 is TGTGCCAGCAGCTTAGGGACACCTAGCACAGATACGCAGTATTTT.

This clone has just a few counts. The J gene is TRBJ2-5, the V gene TRBV6-4; no definite D call. CDR1 MRHNA and CDR2 SNTAGT come from the germline V gene. V was trimmed by 3 bases and J by 3 bases, leaving 8 bases between them. The CDR3 loop spans 13 amino acids. The CDR3 protein is CASSERAEETQYF. Written as DNA, the CDR3 is TGTGCCAGCAGTGAAAGGGCGGAAGAGACCCAGTACTTC.

J is TRBJ2-1 and V is TRBV5-1; TRBD2 matches 7 bases. V was clipped by 4 bases and J by 8 bases; unmatched bases: 18. Germline V CDR1 and CDR2: SGHRS, YFSETQ. The CDR3 length is 17 residues. This CDR3 reads CASSNPRGSGEWDEQFF. In DNA form, the CDR3 reads TGCGCCAGCAGCAACCCCCGGGGAAGCGGGGAGTGGGATGAGCAGTTCTTC.

The CDR3 loop is CASSYSAGRGYGYTF. CDR3 nucleotide sequence: TGTGCCAGCAGTTACTCGGCAGGGCGCGGCTATGGCTACACCTTC. This chain connects TRBV6-5 to TRBJ1-2, with a possible D match to TRBD1 (5 bases). This CDR3 has 15 residues. With 0 bases removed from V and 4 bases from J, the gap between germline ends came to 12 bases. Germline CDR1 and CDR2: MNHEY and SVGAGI.

Only one count was recorded for this clone. J is TRBJ1-1 and V is TRBV19; D call uncertain. The germline V gene encodes CDR1 LNHDA and CDR2 SQIVND (reference sequence). V was shortened by 7 bases and J by 10 bases, with 19 bases between the two germline ends. The CDR3 length is 13 residues. This CDR3 reads CASTQPPSIAAFF. The CDR3 nucleotides read TGTGCCAGTACCCAGCCCCCCTCCATCGCAGCTTTCTTT. Filled out from reference TRBV19 and TRBJ1-1, the complete variable domain reads DGGITQSPKYLFRKEGQNVTLSCEQNLNHDAMYWYRQDPGQGLRLIYYSQIVNDFQKGDIAEGYSVSREKKESFPLTVTSAQKNPTAFYLCASTQPPSIAAFFGQGTRLTVV.

This sequence joins TRBV25-1 and TRBJ1-1; D is undetermined. The germline CDR1 and CDR2 sequences are MGHDK and SYGVNS. V was pared by 3 bases and J by 0 bases, with 2 bases between. This CDR3 has 12 amino acids. The CDR3 loop reads CASSDLNTEAFF. The CDR3 DNA reads as TGTGCCAGCAGTGACTTGAACACTGAAGCTTTCTTT.

The chain uses TRBV18 and TRBJ2-3; TRBD1 aligns across 8 bases. With 4 bases clipped from V and 6 bases from J, the junction kept 18 bases outside the gene matches. Germline values: CDR1 KGHSH, CDR2 LQKENI. The CDR3 spans 18 residues. Here the CDR3 DNA reads TGTGCCAGCTCACTAAAACAACCCCGGGACAGGAGTTTGGATACGCAGTATTTT. Translation gives CASSLKQPRDRSLDTQYF.

This chain joins TRBV19 and TRBJ1-3; no firm D call. Trimming took off 5 bases at V and 4 bases at J, with 12 bases between the two ends. Looked up from germline, CDR1 is LNHDA and CDR2 is SQIVND (reference sequence). The CDR3 is made up of 14 amino acids. DNA for the CDR3: TGTGCCAGTAGTCCGTCCCGGCGGGGAAACACCATATATTTT. As protein: CASSPSRRGNTIYF. The full variable domain, in which reference TRBV19 and TRBJ1-3 provide the parts outside the CDR3, is DGGITQSPKYLFRKEGQNVTLSCEQNLNHDAMYWYRQDPGQGLRLIYYSQIVNDFQKGDIAEGYSVSREKKESFPLTVTSAQKNPTAFYLCASSPSRRGNTIYFGEGSWLTVV.

V and J are TRBV3-1 (or the pseudogene TRBV3-2) and TRBJ1-6, with 10 bases matching TRBD1. The CDR3 is made up of 15 amino acids. V dropped 2 bases and J dropped 9; count of bases not matched to a gene: 4. Germline V lookup: CDR1 LGHDT, CDR2 YNNKEL (reference sequence). The CDR3 DNA sequence: TGTGCCAGCAGCCAAACCGGGACAGGGGTTTCACCCCTCCACTTT. Residues: CASSQTGTGVSPLHF.

The chain joins TRBV30 to TRBJ1-2; 8 nucleotides align to TRBD1. The trim removed 1 base at V and 6 bases at J, leaving 7 bases unmatched. Looked up from germline, CDR1 is GTSNPN and CDR2 is SVGIG (reference sequence). The CDR3 consists of 14 residues. The DNA for the CDR3 is TGTGCCTGGAGTGGATGGGACAGGTTGGATGGCTACACCTTC. This gives the protein CAWSGWDRLDGYTF. Combining the CDR3 with reference TRBV30 and TRBJ1-2 gives the whole variable domain SQTIHQWPATLVQPVGSPLSLECTVEGTSNPNLYWYRQAAGRGLQLLFYSVGIGQISSEVPQNLSASRPQDRQFILSSKKLLLSDSGFYLCAWSGWDRLDGYTFGSGTRLTVV.